These T cell receptor beta chains were read from a single sample in a study of OX40 agonist ivuxolimab in advanced cancers. Sequencing was performed with immunoSEQ multiplex PCR; in TCRdb, only in-frame clones are kept and a portion is missing. The sample has fewer than 70,000 clones, 85% seen once. The sample was CD4+ or CD8+ T cells sorted from blood, taken in a trial of the OX40 agonist ivuxolimab. Every receptor here comes from an adult with an advanced solid tumor such as melanoma, head and neck, liver or kidney cancer. CDR3s include the opening cysteine and the closing phenylalanine or tryptophan. Each record gives: V gene, J gene, clone size, D gene, CDR3 protein, CDR3 DNA. D genes are given only for firm matches. Clone size appears in some rows only: once, few, many, or a class for an expanded clone.

>TRBV25-1|TRBJ1-5|once|-
CASSEFGQPQHF
TGTGCCAGCAGTGAATTCGGTCAGCCCCAGCATTTT
>TRBV4-3|TRBJ1-5|-|TRBD1
CASSQDTGEVQPQHF
TGCGCCAGCAGCCAAGATACAGGGGAAGTTCAGCCCCAGCATTTT
>TRBV14|TRBJ1-6|-|-
CASSQLVASPLHF
TGTGCCAGCAGCCAATTAGTTGCTTCACCCCTCCACTTT
>TRBV7-9|TRBJ2-5|-|-
CASSGGGGTQYF
TGTGCCAGCAGTGGGGGTGGAGGGACCCAGTACTTC
>TRBV5-1|TRBJ1-1|-|-
CASSYRTATTNTEAFF
TGCGCCAGCAGTTACCGGACGGCGACTACGAACACTGAAGCTTTCTTT
>TRBV13|TRBJ2-5|-|TRBD1
CASSQTGSEGETQYF
TGTGCCAGCAGCCAGACAGGGAGCGAGGGGGAGACCCAGTACTTC
>TRBV7-2|TRBJ2-7|-|-
CASSLRSSRYEQYF
TGTGCCAGCAGCTTACGGAGTAGCAGATACGAGCAGTACTTC
>TRBV5-1|TRBJ2-5|-|-
CASSQPLGGPDETQYF
TGCGCCAGCAGCCAACCTCTGGGGGGGCCTGACGAGACCCAGTACTTC
>TRBV4-2|TRBJ2-1|-|TRBD2
CASSPVLSSGIQFF
TGTGCCAGCAGCCCCGTATTAAGTAGCGGGATTCAGTTCTTC
>TRBV7-2|TRBJ2-7|-|TRBD1
CASSLRTGGDPPPYEQYF
TGTGCCAGCAGCCTCAGGACAGGGGGCGATCCGCCCCCCTACGAGCAGTACTTC
>TRBV5-5|TRBJ1-5|-|-
CASSGAQDLQPQHF
TGTGCCAGCAGCGGGGCCCAGGACCTTCAGCCCCAGCATTTT
>TRBV5-4|TRBJ1-6|-|-
CASSSDLSVRHSPLHF
TGTGCCAGCAGCTCGGACCTCTCCGTGAGGCATTCACCCCTCCACTTT
>TRBV28|TRBJ1-1|-|-
CASSSRPGHKGYTEAFF
TGTGCCAGCAGTTCCAGACCGGGACACAAAGGGTACACTGAAGCTTTCTTT
>TRBV27|TRBJ1-1|few|-
CASTLKPSLLFNTEAFF
TGTGCCAGCACCCTCAAGCCTTCCCTCCTTTTTAACACTGAAGCTTTCTTT
>TRBV9|TRBJ2-3|-|TRBD2
CASSVQPGLAGAVDTQYF
TGTGCCAGCAGCGTCCAACCGGGACTAGCGGGGGCAGTAGATACGCAGTATTTT
>TRBV7-3|TRBJ2-3|-|TRBD1
CASSPQGAGTDTQYF
TGTGCCAGCAGCCCACAGGGGGCGGGCACAGATACGCAGTATTTT
>TRBV5-5|TRBJ1-1|few|-
CASSLALSHTEAFF
TGTGCCAGCAGCTTGGCCTTATCTCACACTGAAGCTTTCTTT
>TRBV4-2|TRBJ2-7|-|TRBD2
CASSFGLAGDYEQYF
TGTGCCAGCAGCTTCGGGCTAGCGGGAGACTACGAGCAGTACTTC
>TRBV7-2|TRBJ2-5|-|-
CASSIPGRWQETQYF
TGTGCCAGCAGCATCCCCGGCAGGTGGCAAGAGACCCAGTACTTC
>TRBV5-1|TRBJ1-6|-|-
CASSLEPGSPSLHF
TGCGCCAGCAGCTTGGAGCCCGGCTCCCCTTCCCTCCACTTT
>TRBV4-1|TRBJ1-4|-|-
CASSQSSGGGGEKLFF
TGCGCCAGCAGCCAATCTTCTGGGGGAGGTGGGGAAAAACTGTTTTTT
>TRBV9|TRBJ1-2|-|TRBD1
CASSVGPTGEGSYTF
TGTGCCAGCAGCGTAGGCCCGACAGGGGAAGGTAGCTACACCTTC
>TRBV11-3|TRBJ1-4|-|TRBD1
CASSFSGTGRGEKLFF
TGTGCCAGCAGCTTCTCCGGGACAGGTCGGGGAGAGAAACTGTTTTTT
>TRBV30|TRBJ1-2|-|-
CACPVAYGYTF
TGTGCCTGCCCGGTGGCATATGGCTACACCTTC
>TRBV4-1|TRBJ2-2|-|TRBD1
CASTPKDRADTGELFF
TGCGCCAGCACCCCCAAGGACAGGGCGGACACCGGGGAGCTGTTTTTT
>TRBV9|TRBJ2-1|-|TRBD2
CASSVAGDYYNEQFF
TGTGCCAGCAGCGTAGCGGGGGACTACTACAATGAGCAGTTCTTC
>TRBV11-3|TRBJ2-1|-|-
CASSLAAGNEQFF
TGTGCCAGCAGCTTAGCGGCGGGGAATGAGCAGTTCTTC
>TRBV27|TRBJ1-5|-|TRBD1
CASTLTGGANQPQHF
TGTGCCAGCACCCTGACAGGGGGCGCGAATCAGCCCCAGCATTTT
>TRBV4-3|TRBJ2-7|-|TRBD1
CASSQDRGQGSYEQYF
TGCGCCAGCAGCCAAGATCGGGGACAGGGGTCCTACGAGCAGTACTTC
>TRBV6-1|TRBJ2-3|-|TRBD2
CASSDATAGGDTQYF
TGTGCCAGCAGTGATGCGACGGCCGGGGGGGATACGCAGTATTTT
>TRBV6-6|TRBJ1-1|-|TRBD1
CASSDRGPNTEAFF
TGTGCCAGCAGTGACAGGGGGCCTAACACTGAAGCTTTCTTT
>TRBV7-2|TRBJ1-2|-|-
CASSLARAANYGYTF
TGTGCCAGCAGCTTAGCTCGGGCCGCTAACTATGGCTACACCTTC
>TRBV4-1|TRBJ1-1|-|-
CASSQGGGLNTEAFF
TGCGCCAGCAGCCAAGGGGGGGGATTGAACACTGAAGCTTTCTTT
>TRBV7-2|TRBJ1-2|-|TRBD1
CASSLAPGQGPLNYGYTF
TGTGCCAGCAGCTTAGCGCCGGGACAGGGGCCCCTTAACTATGGCTACACCTTC
>TRBV18|TRBJ1-1|-|TRBD1
CASSGQANTEAFF
TGTGCCAGCTCAGGACAGGCCAACACTGAAGCTTTCTTT
>TRBV11-3|TRBJ1-3|-|TRBD1
CASSFWQGENTIYF
TGTGCCAGCAGCTTCTGGCAGGGGGAAAACACCATATATTTT
>TRBV11-3|TRBJ2-5|-|-
CASSFTGSGETQYF
TGTGCCAGCAGCTTCACAGGATCGGGAGAGACCCAGTACTTC
>TRBV7-6|TRBJ1-2|-|-
CASSLGSYGYTF
TGTGCCAGCAGCCTCGGTTCCTATGGCTACACCTTC
>TRBV27|TRBJ1-1|-|-
CASRVFSGRDTEAFF
TGTGCCAGCAGAGTCTTCTCGGGCAGGGACACTGAAGCTTTCTTT
>TRBV15|TRBJ2-6|-|-
CATSRDRSGANVLTF
TGTGCCACCAGCAGAGACAGGTCCGGGGCCAACGTCCTGACTTTC
>TRBV5-1|TRBJ2-5|-|-
CASSLGLAAETQYF
TGCGCCAGCAGCTTGGGCTTAGCGGCGGAGACCCAGTACTTC
>TRBV5-1|TRBJ1-3|-|-
CASSLDTSSGNTIYF
TGCGCCAGCAGCTTAGACACTAGCTCTGGAAACACCATATATTTT
>TRBV2|TRBJ2-5|-|-
CASVARQIQETQYF
TGTGCCAGCGTGGCCAGACAAATCCAAGAGACCCAGTACTTC
>TRBV9|TRBJ1-2|-|TRBD1
CASSAPGGAVGIGGYGYTF
TGTGCCAGCAGCGCTCCAGGGGGCGCGGTCGGTATAGGGGGCTATGGCTACACCTTC
>TRBV6-1|TRBJ1-5|few|TRBD1
CASSYRTGNQPQHF
TGTGCCAGCAGTTATCGGACAGGGAATCAGCCCCAGCATTTT
>TRBV5-1|TRBJ1-1|-|-
CASSLSATENTEAFF
TGCGCCAGCAGCTTGTCAGCGACAGAGAACACTGAAGCTTTCTTT
>TRBV10-3|TRBJ2-5|-|-
CAISLDLQETQYF
TGTGCCATCAGTCTGGACCTTCAAGAGACCCAGTACTTC
>TRBV7-2|TRBJ1-2|-|TRBD1
CASSLAPDRANYGYTF
TGTGCCAGCAGCTTGGCTCCGGACAGGGCCAACTATGGCTACACCTTC